Listed below are T cell receptor beta chains from one sample, sequenced in a study of T cell responses to AZD1222 COVID-19 vaccine. Data came from immunoSEQ multiplex PCR; TCRdb stores just in-frame clones and leaves some out. Here the sample spans around 140,000 clones, around 92% being singletons. The sample was peripheral blood, taken 28 days after the second AZD1222 dose. Source of these receptors: an adult who received the AZD1222 COVID-19 vaccine. The CDR3 runs from the conserved cysteine through the conserved F or W. The D gene is left open where the match is weak. The listing skips clone size in some rows; elsewhere it reads once, few, many or a size class.

v_gene: TRBV19
d_gene: TRBD1
abundance: .
j_gene: TRBJ1-2
CDR3aa: CASTRQGWQYGYTF
CDR3nt: TGTGCCAGTACCCGACAGGGCTGGCAGTATGGCTACACCTTC

v_gene: TRBV6-5
d_gene: TRBD2
abundance: .
j_gene: TRBJ2-7
CDR3aa: CASKGHGTSVYEQYF
CDR3nt: TGTGCCAGTAAAGGGCATGGGACTAGCGTCTACGAGCAGTACTTC

v_gene: TRBV30
d_gene: .
abundance: .
j_gene: TRBJ1-5
CDR3aa: CAWSHTSRQSNQPQHF
CDR3nt: TGTGCCTGGAGTCATACATCCCGACAAAGCAATCAGCCCCAGCATTTT

v_gene: TRBV28
d_gene: TRBD1
abundance: .
j_gene: TRBJ1-3
CDR3aa: CASSSGTGPGNTIYF
CDR3nt: TGTGCCAGCAGTTCCGGGACAGGCCCTGGAAACACCATATATTTT

v_gene: TRBV2
d_gene: .
abundance: .
j_gene: TRBJ2-5
CDR3aa: CASGKETQYF
CDR3nt: TGTGCCAGCGGCAAAGAGACCCAGTACTTC

v_gene: TRBV7-3
d_gene: .
abundance: .
j_gene: TRBJ1-3
CDR3aa: CASSSQEPSSGNTIYF
CDR3nt: TGTGCCAGCAGCTCCCAGGAGCCGAGCTCTGGAAACACCATATATTTT

v_gene: TRBV7-2
d_gene: .
abundance: .
j_gene: TRBJ1-2
CDR3aa: CASSSRAAYGYTF
CDR3nt: TGTGCCAGCAGCTCAAGGGCAGCCTATGGCTACACCTTC

v_gene: TRBV5-1
d_gene: .
abundance: .
j_gene: TRBJ2-1
CDR3aa: CASSFVTGYNEQFF
CDR3nt: TGCGCCAGCAGCTTTGTGACTGGCTACAATGAGCAGTTCTTC

v_gene: TRBV6-2/TRBV6-3
d_gene: TRBD1
abundance: .
j_gene: TRBJ2-3
CDR3aa: CASSPGQGFPDTQYF
CDR3nt: TGTGCCAGCAGCCCGGGACAGGGGTTCCCAGATACGCAGTATTTT

v_gene: TRBV7-9
d_gene: .
abundance: .
j_gene: TRBJ1-6
CDR3aa: CASSLAVGRNSPLHF
CDR3nt: TGTGCCAGCAGCTTAGCGGTAGGGCGGAATTCACCCCTCCACTTT

v_gene: TRBV2
d_gene: TRBD1
abundance: .
j_gene: TRBJ1-5
CDR3aa: CASSFGQGYQPQHF
CDR3nt: TGTGCCAGCAGTTTCGGACAGGGCTATCAGCCCCAGCATTTT

v_gene: TRBV5-6
d_gene: TRBD1
abundance: once
j_gene: TRBJ2-7
CDR3aa: CASSSQDRAEQYF
CDR3nt: TGTGCCAGCAGCTCTCAAGACAGGGCCGAGCAGTACTTC

v_gene: TRBV18
d_gene: .
abundance: .
j_gene: TRBJ2-5
CDR3aa: CASRESAIGVETQYF
CDR3nt: TGTGCCAGCCGGGAAAGTGCGATCGGTGTGGAGACCCAGTACTTC

v_gene: TRBV19
d_gene: .
abundance: once
j_gene: TRBJ1-5
CDR3aa: CASRSVNQPQHF
CDR3nt: TGTGCCAGTAGGAGTGTGAATCAGCCCCAGCATTTT

v_gene: TRBV27
d_gene: TRBD2
abundance: .
j_gene: TRBJ2-1
CDR3aa: CASSVSGSNEQFF
CDR3nt: TGTGCCAGCAGTGTTAGCGGGAGTAATGAGCAGTTCTTC

v_gene: TRBV6-1
d_gene: .
abundance: .
j_gene: TRBJ1-1
CDR3aa: CASSDPGASNTEAFF
CDR3nt: TGTGCCAGCAGTGATCCGGGGGCTTCGAACACTGAAGCTTTCTTT

v_gene: TRBV7-3
d_gene: TRBD2
abundance: .
j_gene: TRBJ2-7
CDR3aa: CASSSSSGSYEQYF
CDR3nt: TGTGCCAGCAGCTCCTCTAGCGGGAGCTACGAGCAGTACTTC

v_gene: TRBV24-1
d_gene: TRBD2
abundance: .
j_gene: TRBJ2-3
CDR3aa: CATSDLQAGVTDTQYF
CDR3nt: TGTGCCACCAGTGATTTACAAGCGGGAGTGACAGATACGCAGTATTTT

v_gene: TRBV29-1
d_gene: TRBD2
abundance: .
j_gene: TRBJ2-3
CDR3aa: CSVEQLAGVPDTQYF
CDR3nt: TGCAGCGTTGAACAACTAGCGGGAGTCCCAGATACGCAGTATTTT

v_gene: TRBV7-9
d_gene: .
abundance: .
j_gene: TRBJ2-7
CDR3aa: CASSLGGTHYYEQYF
CDR3nt: TGTGCCAGCAGCTTAGGAGGGACGCACTACTACGAGCAGTACTTC

v_gene: TRBV27
d_gene: .
abundance: .
j_gene: TRBJ1-5
CDR3aa: CASSATAYSNQPQHF
CDR3nt: TGTGCCAGCAGCGCAACAGCTTATAGCAATCAGCCCCAGCATTTT

v_gene: TRBV7-7
d_gene: TRBD1
abundance: .
j_gene: TRBJ2-3
CDR3aa: CASSLGAGGAGDTQYF
CDR3nt: TGTGCCAGCAGCTTAGGTGCAGGGGGCGCAGGGGATACGCAGTATTTT

v_gene: TRBV9
d_gene: TRBD1
abundance: .
j_gene: TRBJ1-1
CDR3aa: CASSGGQGAFF
CDR3nt: TGTGCCAGCAGCGGGGGACAGGGGGCTTTCTTT

v_gene: TRBV15
d_gene: .
abundance: .
j_gene: TRBJ2-3
CDR3aa: CATSLGGIGTDTQYF
CDR3nt: TGTGCCACCAGCTTGGGCGGGATCGGCACAGATACGCAGTATTTT

v_gene: TRBV30
d_gene: TRBD1
abundance: few
j_gene: TRBJ1-5
CDR3aa: CAWSVTGQGVQPQHF
CDR3nt: TGTGCCTGGAGTGTAACGGGACAGGGGGTTCAGCCCCAGCATTTT

v_gene: TRBV25-1
d_gene: .
abundance: .
j_gene: TRBJ1-5
CDR3aa: CASSEGHYSNQPQHF
CDR3nt: TGTGCCAGCAGTGAAGGGCACTATAGCAATCAGCCCCAGCATTTT

v_gene: TRBV28
d_gene: .
abundance: .
j_gene: TRBJ1-5
CDR3aa: CASSLTGGSNQPQHF
CDR3nt: TGTGCCAGCAGTTTAACTGGGGGTAGCAATCAGCCCCAGCATTTT

v_gene: TRBV7-6
d_gene: .
abundance: few
j_gene: TRBJ2-2
CDR3aa: CASSFTVTNTGELFF
CDR3nt: TGTGCCAGCAGCTTTACGGTTACGAACACCGGGGAGCTGTTTTTT

v_gene: TRBV7-2
d_gene: TRBD1
abundance: once
j_gene: TRBJ1-1
CDR3aa: CASSSGQGSTEAFF
CDR3nt: TGTGCCAGCAGCTCAGGACAGGGGAGCACTGAAGCTTTCTTT

v_gene: TRBV6-2/TRBV6-3
d_gene: .
abundance: .
j_gene: TRBJ2-7
CDR3aa: CASSLDWNYEQYF
CDR3nt: TGTGCCAGCAGTTTGGACTGGAACTACGAGCAGTACTTC

v_gene: TRBV23-1
d_gene: .
abundance: .
j_gene: TRBJ1-4
CDR3aa: CASSQEGSFNEKLFF
CDR3nt: TGCGCCAGCAGTCAAGAAGGGAGCTTTAATGAAAAACTGTTTTTT

v_gene: TRBV20-1
d_gene: .
abundance: once
j_gene: TRBJ1-2
CDR3aa: CSAAAGNGYTF
CDR3nt: TGCAGTGCTGCGGCAGGGAATGGCTACACCTTC

v_gene: TRBV6-2/TRBV6-3
d_gene: .
abundance: .
j_gene: TRBJ1-1
CDR3aa: CASSYDFEAFF
CDR3nt: TGTGCCAGCAGTTACGACTTTGAAGCTTTCTTT

v_gene: TRBV7-8
d_gene: TRBD2
abundance: .
j_gene: TRBJ2-1
CDR3aa: CASSLAIAGGPSTYNEQFF
CDR3nt: TGTGCCAGCAGCTTAGCTATAGCGGGAGGGCCTTCTACCTACAATGAGCAGTTCTTC

v_gene: TRBV19
d_gene: TRBD1
abundance: .
j_gene: TRBJ2-1
CDR3aa: CASSLSGTGGNNEQFF
CDR3nt: TGTGCCAGTAGTTTGTCCGGGACAGGGGGCAACAATGAGCAGTTCTTC

v_gene: TRBV7-8
d_gene: .
abundance: .
j_gene: TRBJ2-5
CDR3aa: CASSLRGGRQETQYF
CDR3nt: TGTGCCAGCAGCTTAAGGGGAGGCCGTCAAGAGACCCAGTACTTC

v_gene: TRBV28
d_gene: TRBD2
abundance: once
j_gene: TRBJ2-7
CDR3aa: CASSLFWLRESSGGEQYF
CDR3nt: TGTGCCAGCAGTTTATTTTGGTTGCGGGAGTCCTCGGGAGGGGAGCAGTACTTC

v_gene: TRBV10-3
d_gene: TRBD2
abundance: .
j_gene: TRBJ2-7
CDR3aa: CAITPTSGSYEQYF
CDR3nt: TGTGCCATCACCCCGACTAGCGGATCCTACGAGCAGTACTTC

v_gene: TRBV4-3
d_gene: .
abundance: .
j_gene: TRBJ2-2
CDR3aa: CASNGRYGTGELFF
CDR3nt: TGCGCCAGCAATGGACGGTATGGCACCGGGGAGCTGTTTTTT

v_gene: TRBV6-5
d_gene: TRBD1
abundance: .
j_gene: TRBJ1-1
CDR3aa: CASRLGTGYTEAFF
CDR3nt: TGTGCCAGCAGGCTAGGGACAGGGTACACTGAAGCTTTCTTT